The clone carrying this T cell receptor beta chain was seen repeatedly, ten times or more. Its antigen is not known. This specimen comes from a study of T cells after yellow fever vaccination. Findings and caveats of the study: Post-booster repertoires contained most primary-vaccination clones again (approximately 95% CD4, 88% CD8).

TCRdb re-called the 5' RACE reads with MiXCR, one entry per CDR3 protein. The data show about 50,000 distinct CDR3 sequences, with about 7.4% seen just once and approximately 28% held by the top ten. The germline gives CDR1 SGHRS, CDR2 YFSETQ. V was shortened by 4 bases and J by 4 bases, with 20 bases between the two germline ends. This CDR3 spans 16 amino acids. The specimen was CD8+ T cells sorted from PBMCs, collected more than 14 days after the first yellow fever vaccination. The V and J genes are TRBV5-1 and TRBJ1-1; D is unclear. This receptor was obtained from a man aged 18 to 29 who received the YFV17D yellow fever vaccine. CDR3 nucleotides: TGCGCCAGCAGCCTCCCCGGACGGGCGTCAGGCACTGAAGCTTTCTTT. Protein sequence: CASSLPGRASGTEAFF. Using reference TRBV5-1 and TRBJ1-1 for the parts outside the CDR3, the full variable domain is KAGVTQTPRYLIKTRGQQVTLSCSPISGHRSVSWYQQTPGQGLQFLFEYFSETQRNKGNFPGRFSGRQFSNSRSEMNVSTLELGDSALYLCASSLPGRASGTEAFFGQGTRLTVV.